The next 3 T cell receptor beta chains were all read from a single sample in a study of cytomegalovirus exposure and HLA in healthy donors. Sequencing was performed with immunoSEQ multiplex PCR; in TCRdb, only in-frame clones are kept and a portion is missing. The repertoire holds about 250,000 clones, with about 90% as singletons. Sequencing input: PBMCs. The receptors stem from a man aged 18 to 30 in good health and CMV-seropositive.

The CDR3 coding sequence is TGTGCCAGCAGTTACCGGCGCGGTAGAAACACCATATATTTT. Encoded protein: CASSYRRGRNTIYF. The rearrangement links TRBV6-5 to TRBJ1-3, with D unresolved. Germline V lookup: CDR1 MNHEY, CDR2 SVGAGI. V lost 2 bases and J lost 5, with 10 bases in between. The CDR3 is 14 amino acids.

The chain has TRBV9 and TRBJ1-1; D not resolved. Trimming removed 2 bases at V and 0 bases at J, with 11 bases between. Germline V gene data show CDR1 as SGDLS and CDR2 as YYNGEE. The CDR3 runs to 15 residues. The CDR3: CASSVAQELNTEAFF. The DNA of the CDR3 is TGTGCCAGCAGCGTTGCGCAGGAGTTGAACACTGAAGCTTTCTTT.

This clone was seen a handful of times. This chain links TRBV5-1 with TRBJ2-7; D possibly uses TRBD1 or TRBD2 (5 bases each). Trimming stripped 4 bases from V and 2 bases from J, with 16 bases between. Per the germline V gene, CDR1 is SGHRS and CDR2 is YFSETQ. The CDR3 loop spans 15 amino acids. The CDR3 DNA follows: TGCGCCAGCAGCAGCAGCGGCCTACAGGCCTACGAGCAGTACTTC. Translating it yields CASSSSGLQAYEQYF.